The sequence of this T cell receptor (beta chain) was determined in a study of Ad26.COV2.S vaccination and SARS-CoV-2 variants. General observations from the study: There was a possibility that the TCR breadth and depth analyses underestimated total T cell responses. Spike-specific TCR breadth ran higher among vaccine recipients than placebo recipients. Reported post-vaccination CD8+ and CD4+ T cell responses to spike showed substantial breadth.

For this clone: Its antigen is currently unknown.

Some clones are missing from TCRdb's copy, which holds only in-frame ones; the method was immunoSEQ multiplex PCR. The table records around 170,000 clones, around nine tenths of them present only once. The CDR3 has 12 residues. CDR1 is MNHEY and CDR2 is SMNVEV in the germline V gene (reference sequence). The germline V and J ends were trimmed by 5 bases and 2 bases, with 5 bases remaining between them. This receptor was identified in a human donor who had recovered from COVID-19. Source: peripheral blood, taken after recovery from COVID-19. The rearrangement joins TRBV27 to TRBJ2-3; D not resolved. CDR3 coding DNA: TGTGCCAGCAGTACCCTCACAGATACGCAGTATTTT. Protein: CASSTLTDTQYF.